The 18 T cell receptor beta chains below were found in one sample sequenced in a study of blood T cell repertoires in COVID-19. The method was immunoSEQ multiplex PCR; TCRdb's version includes in-frame clones alone and lacks a portion of them. The sample yields a few hundred thousand clones, roughly 87% seen once. What was sequenced was PBMCs or T cells enriched from blood (not recorded which). These receptors originate from a woman in her thirties who had recovered from COVID-19.

This chain uses TRBV12-3 or TRBV12-4 with TRBJ2-7; D perhaps matches TRBD2 (6 bases). V was cut by 3 bases and J by 2 bases, with 8 bases left in between. CDR3 length: 13 amino acids. The CDR3 DNA reads TGTGCCAGCAGTTTCACGGGGGCCTACGAGCAGTACTTC. It is translated as CASSFTGAYEQYF.

This chain joins TRBV4-3 and TRBJ2-2; no definite D call. This CDR3 comprises 15 residues. The ends were cut back, 0 bases at V and 5 bases at J, with 10 bases in the middle. The germline CDR1 and CDR2 sequences are LGHNA and YSLEER. The CDR3 spells CASSQDLGWTGELFF. CDR3 nucleotide sequence: TGCGCCAGCAGCCAAGACCTGGGCTGGACCGGGGAGCTGTTTTTT.

This chain uses TRBV5-6 with TRBJ2-2; 9 nucleotides align to TRBD1. The V and J ends lost 1 base and 4 bases, in that order; junction bases with no gene match: 8. CDR1 is SGHDT, CDR2 YYEEEE, per germline. This CDR3 region has 17 residues. The CDR3 DNA reads TGTGCCAGCAGCTTGTCCCCGGGACAGGGTATCACCGGGGAGCTGTTTTTT. Its translation is CASSLSPGQGITGELFF. Full variable domain (rest looked up from reference TRBV5-6 and TRBJ2-2): DAGVTQSPTHLIKTRGQQVTLRCSPKSGHDTVSWYQQALGQGPQFIFQYYEEEERQRGNFPDRFSGHQFPNYSSELNVNALLLGDSALYLCASSLSPGQGITGELFFGEGSRLTVL.

The chain combines TRBV3-1 (or the pseudogene TRBV3-2) with TRBJ1-1, with 10 positions matching TRBD1. V trimming: 4 bases; J trimming: 1 base; junction bases outside the gene matches: 12. Germline CDR1 LGHDT, CDR2 YNNKEL (reference sequence). The CDR3 covers 18 residues. The CDR3 DNA is TGTGCCAGCAGCCTCCGACAGGGGGCGAGGGGGGCGAACACTGAAGCTTTCTTT. This encodes CASSLRQGARGANTEAFF.

This chain links TRBV5-8 with TRBJ1-5; D gene ambiguous. Germline loops: CDR1 SGHTS, CDR2 YDEGEE. This CDR3 contains 14 residues. V was pared by 0 bases and J by 5 bases, with 9 bases between. The CDR3 region is CASSLGPNHQPQHF. The CDR3 nucleotides read TGTGCCAGCAGCTTGGGGCCCAACCATCAGCCCCAGCATTTT.

CDR3 region: CASSLERYNEQFF. The CDR3 nucleotides read TGTGCCAGCAGCCTTGAACGGTACAATGAGCAGTTCTTC. This sequence joins TRBV6-2 or TRBV6-3 and TRBJ2-1; D unresolved. CDR1 MNHEY and CDR2 SVGEGT come from the germline V gene. Trimming removed 6 bases at V and 4 bases at J, with 10 bases between. CDR3 length: 13 amino acids.

Comment on this clone: The same CDR3 also results from other DNA sequences found in this sample. The chain joins TRBV10-3 to TRBJ2-3; 10 bases agree with TRBD1. J was trimmed by 1 base and V by 7 bases; bases with no gene match: 2. Germline-derived CDR1 and CDR2 are ENHRY and SYGVKD. The CDR3 loop spans 14 amino acids. CDR3 sequence: CAITGTGGTDTQYF. The CDR3 region has the DNA TGTGCCATCACCGGGACAGGGGGCACAGATACGCAGTATTTT.

Concerning this clone itself: The same CDR3 arises from other DNA sequences in this sample as well. This rearrangement joins TRBV27 to TRBJ2-5, with D perhaps matching TRBD2 (6 bases). Germline lookup yields CDR1 MNHEY and CDR2 SMNVEV (reference sequence). With 3 bases removed from V and 5 bases from J, the gap between germline ends came to 7 bases. The length of the CDR3 is 12 residues. This CDR3 reads CASSFRGETQYF. The CDR3 DNA reads TGTGCCAGCAGTTTCCGGGGGGAGACCCAGTACTTC.

The chain employs TRBV30 and TRBJ1-4; 7 bases line up with TRBD1. The germline CDR1 and CDR2 sequences are GTSNPN and SVGIG (reference sequence). V gave up 4 bases and J gave up 7 bases; unmatched junction bases: 6. The CDR3 loop spans 13 amino acids. CDR3 amino acids: CAWKQGRGEKLFF. CDR3 bases: TGTGCCTGGAAACAGGGGCGAGGTGAAAAACTGTTTTTT.

V gene TRBV14 combines with J gene TRBJ2-7, with D tentatively TRBD2 (6 bases). The CDR3 spans 15 residues. V gave up 3 bases and J gave up 2 bases, with 14 bases separating them. Per germline, CDR1 SGHDN and CDR2 FVKESK. DNA for the CDR3: TGTGCCAGCAGCCAGGGTGGGACTCTCCCCTACGAGCAGTACTTC. This encodes CASSQGGTLPYEQYF.

The rearrangement joins TRBV2 to TRBJ1-2; 7 bases line up with TRBD1. The CDR3 covers 13 residues. CDR1 is SNHLY and CDR2 is FYNNEI in the germline V gene. The V and J ends lost 4 bases and 5 bases, in that order; junction bases with no gene match: 4. CDR3 sequence: CASSVQGGYGYTF. CDR3 nucleotides: TGTGCCAGCAGTGTGCAGGGGGGATATGGCTACACCTTC.

The rearrangement joins TRBV7-9 to TRBJ1-2; D not resolved. This CDR3 is built from 14 residues. Trimming removed 8 bases at V and 3 bases at J, with 16 bases between. CDR1 is SEHNR and CDR2 is FQNEAQ in the germline V gene (reference sequence). The CDR3 nucleotides are TGTGCCAGCCATCCCGCCCGGCAGGACTATGGCTACACCTTC. This gives the protein CASHPARQDYGYTF.

This chain uses TRBV5-5 with TRBJ2-2; 9 bases match TRBD1. Trimming took 5 bases from V and 4 from J; bases not matched to a gene: 12. Germline values: CDR1 SGHKS, CDR2 YYEKEE (reference sequence). The CDR3 contains 17 residues. The chain's CDR3 is CASRTGQGRAGTGELFF. Here the CDR3 DNA reads TGTGCCAGCAGGACCGGACAGGGGCGAGCGGGCACCGGGGAGCTGTTTTTT.

The chain combines TRBV3-1 (or the pseudogene TRBV3-2) with TRBJ2-1, with 8 bases aligning to TRBD1. Germline V gene sequence: CDR1 LGHDT, CDR2 YNNKEL (reference sequence). The CDR3 extends over 14 amino acids. The V and J ends lost 8 bases and 6 bases, in that order; junction bases with no gene match: 9. CDR3 coding DNA: TGTGCCAGCCCCGGCCTTACAGGGGGCAATGAGCAGTTCTTC. Its translation is CASPGLTGGNEQFF.

This sequence joins TRBV10-2 and TRBJ1-5, with D perhaps TRBD1 (5 bases). The CDR3 runs 12 residues. Per germline, CDR1 WSHSY and CDR2 SAAADI. The V end was cut by 2 bases, the J end by 9 bases, with 8 bases between. The CDR3 sequence: CASSEPDRPQHF. The CDR3 nucleotides are TGCGCCAGCAGTGAGCCAGACAGGCCCCAGCATTTT.

V gene TRBV10-3 combines with J gene TRBJ2-5; D remains ambiguous. The germline V gene encodes CDR1 ENHRY and CDR2 SYGVKD. The V and J ends lost 7 bases and 5 bases respectively, with 14 bases between them. The CDR3 has 13 residues. CDR3 amino acids: CAITETPAETQYF. CDR3 DNA: TGTGCCATCACCGAGACCCCAGCGGAGACCCAGTACTTC.

The gene calls are TRBV19 and TRBJ1-3; D is unclear. The CDR3 loop spans 18 amino acids. Per the germline V gene, CDR1 is LNHDA and CDR2 is SQIVND (reference sequence). V lost 6 bases and J lost 2, with 23 bases in between. As DNA, the CDR3 is TGTGCCAGTAGCCTCGTAGAGGCCTCAAGACGTCCTGGAAACACCATATATTTT. Translated: CASSLVEASRRPGNTIYF.

The count of this clone is one. This rearrangement joins TRBV2 to TRBJ1-3; D is perhaps TRBD1 (5 bases). V shed 6 bases and J shed 0 bases, with 12 bases lying between them. The CDR3 totals 15 residues. Germline CDR1 is SNHLY and CDR2 is FYNNEI. The CDR3 nucleotides are TGTGCCAGCAGCGACTGGGGCCGCTCTGGAAACACCATATATTTT. Protein product: CASSDWGRSGNTIYF.